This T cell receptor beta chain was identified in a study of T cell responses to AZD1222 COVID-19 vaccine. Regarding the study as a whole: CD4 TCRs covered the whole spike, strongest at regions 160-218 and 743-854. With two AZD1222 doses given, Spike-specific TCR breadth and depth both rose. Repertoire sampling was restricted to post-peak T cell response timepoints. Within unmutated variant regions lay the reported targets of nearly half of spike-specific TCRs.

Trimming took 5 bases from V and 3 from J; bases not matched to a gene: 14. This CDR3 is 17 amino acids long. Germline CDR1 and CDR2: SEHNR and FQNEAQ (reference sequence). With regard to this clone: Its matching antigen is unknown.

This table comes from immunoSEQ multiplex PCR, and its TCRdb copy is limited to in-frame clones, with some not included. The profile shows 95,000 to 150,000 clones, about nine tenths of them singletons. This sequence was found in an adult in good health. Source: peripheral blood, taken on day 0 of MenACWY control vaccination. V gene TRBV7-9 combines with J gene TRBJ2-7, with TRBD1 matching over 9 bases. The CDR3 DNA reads TGTGCCAGCAGCAAAATACCGCCGGACAGGGGCTTCTACGAGCAGTACGTC. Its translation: CASSKIPPDRGFYEQYV.